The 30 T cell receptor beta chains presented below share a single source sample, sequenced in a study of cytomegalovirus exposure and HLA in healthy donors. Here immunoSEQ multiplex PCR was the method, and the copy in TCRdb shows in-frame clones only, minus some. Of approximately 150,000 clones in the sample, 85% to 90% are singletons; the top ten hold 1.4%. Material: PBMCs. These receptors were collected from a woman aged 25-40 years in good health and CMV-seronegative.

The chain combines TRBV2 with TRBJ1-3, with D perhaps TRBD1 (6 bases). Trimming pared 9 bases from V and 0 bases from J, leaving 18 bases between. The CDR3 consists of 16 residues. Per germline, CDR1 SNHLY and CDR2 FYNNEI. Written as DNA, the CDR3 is TGTGCCAGAATATTGGGGATACAGGGCTCTGGAAACACCATATATTTT. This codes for CARILGIQGSGNTIYF.

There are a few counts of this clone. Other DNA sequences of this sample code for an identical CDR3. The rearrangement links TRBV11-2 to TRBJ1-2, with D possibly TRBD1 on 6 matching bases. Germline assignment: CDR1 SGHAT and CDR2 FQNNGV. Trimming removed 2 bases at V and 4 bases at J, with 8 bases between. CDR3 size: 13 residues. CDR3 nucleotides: TGTGCCAGCAGCTTAACAGGGACCTATGGCTACACCTTC. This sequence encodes CASSLTGTYGYTF.

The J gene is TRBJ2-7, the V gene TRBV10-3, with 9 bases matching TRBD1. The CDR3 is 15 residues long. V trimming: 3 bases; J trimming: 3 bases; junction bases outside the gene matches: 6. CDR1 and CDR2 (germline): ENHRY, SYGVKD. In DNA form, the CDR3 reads TGTGCCATCAGTGATTCCGGGACAGGGCTCTACGAGCAGTACTTC. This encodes CAISDSGTGLYEQYF.

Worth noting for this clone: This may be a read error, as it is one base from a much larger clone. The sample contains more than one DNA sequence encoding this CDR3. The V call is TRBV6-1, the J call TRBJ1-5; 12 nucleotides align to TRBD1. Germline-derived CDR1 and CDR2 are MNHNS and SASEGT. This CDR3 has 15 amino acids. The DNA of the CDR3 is TGTGCTAGCAGTGTGGGACAGGGGGCAGGTCAGCCCCAGCATTTT. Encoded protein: CASSVGQGAGQPQHF.

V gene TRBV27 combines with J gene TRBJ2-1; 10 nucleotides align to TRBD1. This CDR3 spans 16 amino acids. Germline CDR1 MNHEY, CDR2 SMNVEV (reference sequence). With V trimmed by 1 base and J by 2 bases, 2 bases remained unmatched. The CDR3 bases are TGTGCCAGCAGTTTATTTGGACAGGGGGCCTACAATGAGCAGTTCTTC. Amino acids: CASSLFGQGAYNEQFF.

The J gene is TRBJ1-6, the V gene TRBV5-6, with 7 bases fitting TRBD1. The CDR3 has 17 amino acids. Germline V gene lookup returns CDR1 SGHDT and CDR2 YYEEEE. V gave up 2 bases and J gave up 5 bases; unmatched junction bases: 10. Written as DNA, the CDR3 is TGTGCCAGCAGCTTCTGGTCCGACAGGGTAGATAATTCACCCCTCCACTTT. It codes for CASSFWSDRVDNSPLHF.

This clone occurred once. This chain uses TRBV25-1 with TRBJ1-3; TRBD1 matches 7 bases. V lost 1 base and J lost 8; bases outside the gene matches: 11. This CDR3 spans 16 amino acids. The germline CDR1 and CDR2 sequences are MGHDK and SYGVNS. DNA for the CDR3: TGTGCCAGCAGTGAATCAGCAGGGGGGAAGGGATACACCATATATTTT. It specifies CASSESAGGKGYTIYF.

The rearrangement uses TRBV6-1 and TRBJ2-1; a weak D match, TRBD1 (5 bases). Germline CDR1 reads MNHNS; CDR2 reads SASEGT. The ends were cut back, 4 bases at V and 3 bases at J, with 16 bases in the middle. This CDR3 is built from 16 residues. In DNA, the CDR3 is TGTGCCAGCAGTGCACTCTCTAGGGGTCACTACAATGAGCAGTTCTTC. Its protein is CASSALSRGHYNEQFF.

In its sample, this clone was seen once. CDR3 sequence reads: CASSTRGFGNTEAFF. For the CDR3, the DNA is TGTGCCAGCAGCACCCGAGGATTCGGAAACACTGAAGCTTTCTTT. This rearrangement joins TRBV6-5 to TRBJ1-1, with D unresolved. In germline, CDR1 is MNHEY, CDR2 SVGAGI. The CDR3 runs to 15 residues. The germline V and J ends were trimmed by 6 bases and 2 bases, with 16 bases remaining between them.

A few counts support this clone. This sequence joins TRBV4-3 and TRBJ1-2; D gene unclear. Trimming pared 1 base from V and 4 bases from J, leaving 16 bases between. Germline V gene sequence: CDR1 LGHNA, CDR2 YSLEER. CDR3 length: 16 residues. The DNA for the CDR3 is TGCGCCAGCAGCCAAGCCTCAACCGGTGCCCTCTATGGCTACACCTTC. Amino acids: CASSQASTGALYGYTF.

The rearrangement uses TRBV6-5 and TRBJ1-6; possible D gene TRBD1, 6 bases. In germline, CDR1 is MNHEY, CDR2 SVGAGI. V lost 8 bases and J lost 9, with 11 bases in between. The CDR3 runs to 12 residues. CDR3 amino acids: CASGRGASPLHF. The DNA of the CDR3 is TGTGCCAGCGGTCGGGGGGCTTCACCCCTCCACTTT.

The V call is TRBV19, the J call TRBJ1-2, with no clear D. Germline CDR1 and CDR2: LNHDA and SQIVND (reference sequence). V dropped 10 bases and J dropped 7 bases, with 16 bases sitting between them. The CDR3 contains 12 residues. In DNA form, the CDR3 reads TGTGCCACCACGGATCTTCCGGGTGGCTACACCTTC. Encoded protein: CATTDLPGGYTF. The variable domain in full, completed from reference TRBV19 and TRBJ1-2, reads DGGITQSPKYLFRKEGQNVTLSCEQNLNHDAMYWYRQDPGQGLRLIYYSQIVNDFQKGDIAEGYSVSREKKESFPLTVTSAQKNPTAFYLCATTDLPGGYTFGSGTRLTVV.

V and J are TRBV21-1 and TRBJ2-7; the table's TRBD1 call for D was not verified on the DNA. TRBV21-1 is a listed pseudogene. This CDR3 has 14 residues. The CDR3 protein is CASSKGHRSYEQYF. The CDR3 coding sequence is TGTGCCAGCAGCAAAGGGCACAGGTCCTACGAGCAGTACTTC.

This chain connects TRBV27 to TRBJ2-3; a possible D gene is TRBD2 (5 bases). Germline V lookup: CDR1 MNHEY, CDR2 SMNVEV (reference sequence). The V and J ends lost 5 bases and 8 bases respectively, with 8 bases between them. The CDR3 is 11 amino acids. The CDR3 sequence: CASSSGGTQYF. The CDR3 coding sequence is TGTGCCAGCAGTAGCGGCGGTACGCAGTATTTT.

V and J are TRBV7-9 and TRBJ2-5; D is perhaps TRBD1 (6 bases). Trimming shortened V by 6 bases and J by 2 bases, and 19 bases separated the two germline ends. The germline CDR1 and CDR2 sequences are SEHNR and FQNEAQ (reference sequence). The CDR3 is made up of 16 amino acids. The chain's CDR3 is CASRPYRQEAQETQYF. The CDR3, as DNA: TGTGCCAGCAGACCCTACCGACAGGAAGCTCAAGAGACCCAGTACTTC.

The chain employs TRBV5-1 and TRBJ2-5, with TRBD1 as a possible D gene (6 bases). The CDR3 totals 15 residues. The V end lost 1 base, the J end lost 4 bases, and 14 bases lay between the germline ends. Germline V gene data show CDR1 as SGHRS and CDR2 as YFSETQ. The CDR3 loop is CASSLMGAVGETQYF. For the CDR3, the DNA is TGCGCCAGCAGCTTGATGGGGGCGGTGGGAGAGACCCAGTACTTC.

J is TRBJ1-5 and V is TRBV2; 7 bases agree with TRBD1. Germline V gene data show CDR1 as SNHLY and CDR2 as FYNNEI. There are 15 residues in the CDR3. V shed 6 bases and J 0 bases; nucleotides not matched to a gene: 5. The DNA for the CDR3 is TGTGCCAGCAGGGGACAGCTGTTTAGCAATCAGCCCCAGCATTTT. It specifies CASRGQLFSNQPQHF. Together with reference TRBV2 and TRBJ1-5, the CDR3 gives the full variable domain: EPEVTQTPSHQVTQMGQEVILRCVPISNHLYFYWYRQILGQKVEFLVSFYNNEISEKSEIFDDQFSVERPDGSNFTLKIRSTKLEDSAMYFCASRGQLFSNQPQHFGDGTRLSIL.

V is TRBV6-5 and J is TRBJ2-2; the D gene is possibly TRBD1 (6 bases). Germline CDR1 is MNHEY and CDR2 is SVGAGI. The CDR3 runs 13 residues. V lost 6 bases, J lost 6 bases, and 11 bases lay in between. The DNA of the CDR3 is TGTGCCAGCAGAATCACAGGGTCCGGGGAGCTGTTTTTT. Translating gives CASRITGSGELFF.

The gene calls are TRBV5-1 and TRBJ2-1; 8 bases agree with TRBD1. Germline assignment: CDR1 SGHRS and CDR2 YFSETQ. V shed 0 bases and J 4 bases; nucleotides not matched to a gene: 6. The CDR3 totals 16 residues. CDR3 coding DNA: TGCGCCAGCAGCTTGGCCGGGACAGGAGAATACAATGAGCAGTTCTTC. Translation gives CASSLAGTGEYNEQFF.

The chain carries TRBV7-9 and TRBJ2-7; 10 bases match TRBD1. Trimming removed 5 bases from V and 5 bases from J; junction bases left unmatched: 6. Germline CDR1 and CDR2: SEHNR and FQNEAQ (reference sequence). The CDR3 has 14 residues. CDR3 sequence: CASSPGTGDNEQYF. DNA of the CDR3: TGTGCCAGCAGCCCCGGGACAGGGGATAACGAGCAGTACTTC.

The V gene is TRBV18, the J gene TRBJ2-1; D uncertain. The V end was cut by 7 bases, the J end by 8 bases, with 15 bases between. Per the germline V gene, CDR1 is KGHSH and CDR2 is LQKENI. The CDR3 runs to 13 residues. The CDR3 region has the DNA TGTGCCAGCTTACTCAAGTCCAACGATGAGCAGTTCTTC. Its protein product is CASLLKSNDEQFF.

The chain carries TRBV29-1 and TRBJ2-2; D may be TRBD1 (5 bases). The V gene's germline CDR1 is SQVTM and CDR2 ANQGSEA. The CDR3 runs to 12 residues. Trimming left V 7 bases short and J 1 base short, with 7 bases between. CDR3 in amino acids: CSAGQNTGELFF. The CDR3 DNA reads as TGCAGCGCCGGACAGAACACCGGGGAGCTGTTTTTT.

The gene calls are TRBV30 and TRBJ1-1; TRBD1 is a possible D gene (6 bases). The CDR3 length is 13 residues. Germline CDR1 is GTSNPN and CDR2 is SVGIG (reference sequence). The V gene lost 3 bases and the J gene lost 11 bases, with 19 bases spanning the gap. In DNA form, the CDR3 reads TGTGCCTGGAGCGGCAGGGGCTTTGTCAGGGCTTTCTTT. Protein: CAWSGRGFVRAFF.

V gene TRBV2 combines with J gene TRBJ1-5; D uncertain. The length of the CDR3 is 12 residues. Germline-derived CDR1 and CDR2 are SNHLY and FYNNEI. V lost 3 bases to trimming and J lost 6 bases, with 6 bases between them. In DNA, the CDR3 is TGTGCCAGCAGTGATTCAGGTCAGCCCCAGCATTTT. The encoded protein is CASSDSGQPQHF.

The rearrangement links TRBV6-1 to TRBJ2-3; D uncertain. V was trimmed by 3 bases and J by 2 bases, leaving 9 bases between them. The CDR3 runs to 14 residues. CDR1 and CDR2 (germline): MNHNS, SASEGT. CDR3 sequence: CASSEYDNTDTQYF. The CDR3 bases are TGTGCCAGCAGTGAGTACGACAACACAGATACGCAGTATTTT.

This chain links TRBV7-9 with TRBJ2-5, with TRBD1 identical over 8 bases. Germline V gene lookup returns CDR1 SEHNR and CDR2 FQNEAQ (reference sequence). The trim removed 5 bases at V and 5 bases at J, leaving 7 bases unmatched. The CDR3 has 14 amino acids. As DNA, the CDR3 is TGTGCCAGCAGCCCGGAGACAGGGGTCGAGACCCAGTACTTC. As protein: CASSPETGVETQYF.

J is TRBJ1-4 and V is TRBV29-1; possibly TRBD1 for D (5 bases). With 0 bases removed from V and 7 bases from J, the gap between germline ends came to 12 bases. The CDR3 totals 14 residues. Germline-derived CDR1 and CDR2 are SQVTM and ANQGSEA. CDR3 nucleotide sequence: TGCAGCGTTGAAGACTCCAGGGTTCGTGAAAAACTGTTTTTT. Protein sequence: CSVEDSRVREKLFF.

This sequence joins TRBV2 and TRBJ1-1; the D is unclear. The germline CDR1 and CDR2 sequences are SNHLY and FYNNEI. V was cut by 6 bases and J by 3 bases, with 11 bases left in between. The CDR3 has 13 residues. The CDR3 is CASRATEYTEAFF. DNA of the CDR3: TGTGCCAGCAGAGCGACGGAGTACACTGAAGCTTTCTTT. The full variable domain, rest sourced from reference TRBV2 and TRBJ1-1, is EPEVTQTPSHQVTQMGQEVILRCVPISNHLYFYWYRQILGQKVEFLVSFYNNEISEKSEIFDDQFSVERPDGSNFTLKIRSTKLEDSAMYFCASRATEYTEAFFGQGTRLTVV.

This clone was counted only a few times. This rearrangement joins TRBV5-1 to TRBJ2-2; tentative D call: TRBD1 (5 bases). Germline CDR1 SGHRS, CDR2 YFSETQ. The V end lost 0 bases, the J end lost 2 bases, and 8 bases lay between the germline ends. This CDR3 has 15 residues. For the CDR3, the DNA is TGCGCCAGCAGCTTGGTGCAGGGAAACACCGGGGAGCTGTTTTTT. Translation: CASSLVQGNTGELFF.

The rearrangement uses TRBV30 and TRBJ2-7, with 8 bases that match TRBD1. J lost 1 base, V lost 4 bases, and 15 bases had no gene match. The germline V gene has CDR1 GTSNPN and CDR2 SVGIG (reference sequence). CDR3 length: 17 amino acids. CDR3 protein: CAWTSSPTGALSYEQYF. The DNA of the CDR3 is TGTGCCTGGACGTCTAGCCCGACAGGGGCTCTTTCCTACGAGCAGTACTTC.